These 28 T cell receptor beta chains share one sample of origin, sequenced in a study of control samples from healthy donors and cancer patients. Sequenced by immunoSEQ multiplex PCR; TCRdb stores in-frame clones only, minus some. Among over 150,000 clones listed, approximately 94% were seen once. Sample: blood. These receptors were collected from a man aged 40-49 years in good health.

The V call is TRBV14, the J call TRBJ1-1; D ambiguous. V was cut by 1 base and J by 2 bases, with 2 bases left in between. The germline V gene has CDR1 SGHDN and CDR2 FVKESK. The CDR3 contains 12 residues. CDR3 nucleotide sequence: TGTGCCAGCAGCCAAGTCAACACTGAAGCTTTCTTT. The encoded protein is CASSQVNTEAFF.

V usage is TRBV4-3 and J usage is TRBJ1-2, with D possibly matching TRBD1 (5 bases). CDR3 length: 18 residues. Looked up from germline, CDR1 is LGHNA and CDR2 is YSLEER. The V gene lost 0 bases and the J gene lost 0 bases, with 17 bases spanning the gap. CDR3 sequence reads: CASSQDSGGTRANYGYTF. For the CDR3, the DNA is TGCGCCAGCAGCCAAGATTCGGGGGGAACAAGAGCTAACTATGGCTACACCTTC.

The chain is built from TRBV7-8 and TRBJ2-3, with D possibly being TRBD1 or TRBD2 (6 bases each). CDR1 and CDR2 from the germline V gene are SGHVS and FQNEAQ. Trimming pared 0 bases from V and 9 bases from J, leaving 16 bases between. The CDR3 has 15 amino acids. For the CDR3, the DNA is TGTGCCAGCAGCTTAGCGTGGGTAGGGGGAGGAACGCAGTATTTT. Translation gives CASSLAWVGGGTQYF.

The chain combines TRBV11-2 with TRBJ1-3; the D gene is possibly TRBD1 (5 bases). CDR3 size: 13 residues. V lost 2 bases and J lost 4, with 6 bases in between. CDR1 SGHAT and CDR2 FQNNGV come from the germline V gene. CDR3 coding DNA: TGTGCCAGCAGCTTATGGGGGGGAAACACCATATATTTT. Amino acid sequence: CASSLWGGNTIYF.

The V gene is TRBV19, the J gene TRBJ1-5, with 8 bases aligning to TRBD1. CDR1 and CDR2 from the germline V gene are LNHDA and SQIVND (reference sequence). V shed 6 bases and J 0 bases; nucleotides not matched to a gene: 4. The CDR3 runs 15 residues. This chain's CDR3 is CASRQGGLSNQPQHF. Here the CDR3 DNA reads TGTGCCAGTAGACAGGGGGGACTTAGCAATCAGCCCCAGCATTTT. The full variable domain, rest sourced from reference TRBV19 and TRBJ1-5, is DGGITQSPKYLFRKEGQNVTLSCEQNLNHDAMYWYRQDPGQGLRLIYYSQIVNDFQKGDIAEGYSVSREKKESFPLTVTSAQKNPTAFYLCASRQGGLSNQPQHFGDGTRLSIL.

This chain uses TRBV27 with TRBJ1-6; D is ambiguous. Per germline, CDR1 MNHEY and CDR2 SMNVEV (reference sequence). Trimming removed 4 bases at V and 3 bases at J, with 13 bases between. CDR3 length: 16 residues. The CDR3 loop is CASSSTGRLYNSPLHF. CDR3 DNA: TGTGCCAGCAGTTCCACGGGCAGGCTCTATAATTCACCCCTCCACTTT.

The chain has TRBV5-6 and TRBJ2-7; TRBD2 is a possible D gene (6 bases). The V and J ends lost 0 bases and 2 bases respectively, with 12 bases between them. Germline V CDR1 and CDR2: SGHDT, YYEEEE. The CDR3 loop spans 15 amino acids. CDR3 protein: CASSLVAGTTYEQYF. Written as DNA, the CDR3 is TGTGCCAGCAGCTTGGTGGCGGGAACGACCTACGAGCAGTACTTC.

The rearrangement joins TRBV19 to TRBJ1-1; maybe TRBD1 (5 bases). With 5 bases removed from V and 4 bases from J, the gap between germline ends came to 17 bases. From germline, CDR1 is LNHDA and CDR2 SQIVND (reference sequence). CDR3 length: 15 residues. The CDR3, as DNA: TGTGCCAGTAGTCCGCCCGGGGCGGGGGGCACTGAAGCTTTCTTT. This translates into CASSPPGAGGTEAFF.

This sequence joins TRBV10-2 and TRBJ1-4; no firm D call. Germline CDR1 is WSHSY and CDR2 is SAAADI. V lost 4 bases and J 5 bases, leaving 8 bases between the germline ends. The CDR3 spans 13 residues. CDR3 DNA: TGCGCCAGCAGTGGGCAGCTAAATGAAAAACTGTTTTTT. This translates into CASSGQLNEKLFF.

CDR3: CASRDPGQGASGNTIYF. The CDR3 coding sequence is TGTGCCAGTAGGGACCCGGGACAGGGGGCATCTGGAAACACCATATATTTT. The chain joins TRBV19 to TRBJ1-3; 12 bases agree with TRBD1. Trimming removed 6 bases from V and 1 base from J; junction bases left unmatched: 7. This CDR3 has 17 residues. CDR1 LNHDA and CDR2 SQIVND come from the germline V gene (reference sequence).

This clone was recorded only once. The chain combines TRBV24-1 with TRBJ2-3; D not certain. CDR3 length equals 16 residues. The germline CDR1 and CDR2 sequences are KGHDR and SFDVKD. The V and J ends lost 1 base and 1 base respectively, with 11 bases between them. The CDR3, as DNA: TGTGCCACCAGTGATTTTTACGGAACCGGCACAGATACGCAGTATTTT. Amino acid sequence: CATSDFYGTGTDTQYF.

The chain links TRBV6-5 to TRBJ1-1; D is perhaps TRBD1 (5 bases). Trimming removed 0 bases from V and 6 bases from J, with 14 bases in between. CDR3 length: 15 amino acids. Germline lookup yields CDR1 MNHEY and CDR2 SVGAGI. The CDR3 loop is CASSYSDRGRAEAFF. The CDR3 DNA reads as TGTGCCAGCAGTTACTCCGACCGCGGCAGGGCTGAAGCTTTCTTT.

This clone was counted a single time. As DNA, the CDR3 is TGTGCCAGCAGTCTAAACTATGGCTACACCTTC. Encoded protein: CASSLNYGYTF. The chain recombines TRBV27 with TRBJ1-2; D is unresolved. The germline gives CDR1 MNHEY, CDR2 SMNVEV (reference sequence). The CDR3 is 11 amino acids. V was cut by 5 bases and J by 2 bases, with 3 bases left in between.

This chain uses TRBV6-5 with TRBJ2-7; TRBD2 agrees at 7 bases. The CDR3 runs 11 residues. The germline CDR1 and CDR2 sequences are MNHEY and SVGAGI. With V trimmed by 8 bases and J by 6 bases, 4 bases remained unmatched. The CDR3 reads CASEAGREQYF. The CDR3 coding sequence is TGTGCCAGCGAAGCGGGACGCGAGCAGTACTTC.

CDR3 region: CASSEARALTEAFF. DNA of the CDR3: TGTGCCAGCAGTGAAGCGCGGGCTTTAACTGAAGCTTTCTTT. The chain combines TRBV6-1 with TRBJ1-1; no clear D. Per germline, CDR1 MNHNS and CDR2 SASEGT. V lost 0 bases, J lost 5 bases, and 10 bases lay in between. The CDR3 totals 14 residues.

V gene TRBV28 combines with J gene TRBJ2-2; the D is unclear. Germline CDR1 reads MDHEN; CDR2 reads SYDVKM. V lost 10 bases to trimming and J lost 4 bases, with 10 bases between them. This CDR3 is 12 amino acids long. The CDR3 nucleotides are TGTGCCACCTACCCGGTCACCGGGGAGCTGTTTTTT. Translating gives CATYPVTGELFF.

The chain uses TRBV6-2 or TRBV6-3 and TRBJ1-2; D is uncertain. The CDR3 consists of 13 residues. Trimming pared 2 bases from V and 4 bases from J, leaving 8 bases between. Germline-derived CDR1 and CDR2 are MNHEY and SVGEGT. In DNA form, the CDR3 reads TGTGCCAGCAGTTACACAGAAACCTATGGCTACACCTTC. Its protein is CASSYTETYGYTF.

The genes are TRBV6-5 and TRBJ1-5; D call uncertain. CDR1 MNHEY and CDR2 SVGAGI come from the germline V gene. Trimming left V 6 bases short and J 0 bases short, with 9 bases between. CDR3 size: 14 residues. CDR3 DNA: TGTGCCAGCAGCCGAACTTATAGCAATCAGCCCCAGCATTTT. This sequence encodes CASSRTYSNQPQHF.

This chain joins TRBV2 and TRBJ1-5, with 8 bases identical to TRBD1. Germline V gene lookup returns CDR1 SNHLY and CDR2 FYNNEI. The CDR3 is 13 residues long. The V segment lost 4 bases and the J segment 14 bases; nucleotides outside the gene matches: 10. The CDR3 region is CASSAVRGPIKHF. CDR3 coding DNA: TGTGCCAGCAGTGCTGTCAGGGGGCCGATAAAGCATTTT.

The genes are TRBV9 and TRBJ2-2; D possibly corresponds to TRBD1 (7 bases). There are 15 residues in the CDR3. Trimming removed 4 bases at V and 6 bases at J, with 16 bases between. CDR1 and CDR2 (germline): SGDLS, YYNGEE. The CDR3 nucleotides read TGTGCCAGCAGCTCAGGGGGACTGGGCTCCGGGGAGCTGTTTTTT. Translating it yields CASSSGGLGSGELFF.

The chain joins TRBV10-3 to TRBJ2-7; D might be TRBD1 (6 bases). This CDR3 comprises 13 residues. Germline V CDR1 and CDR2: ENHRY, SYGVKD. The germline V and J ends were trimmed by 6 bases and 2 bases, with 11 bases remaining between them. CDR3 DNA sequence: TGTGCCATCAGCGGACGGACAGCCTACGAGCAGTACTTC. Translation: CAISGRTAYEQYF.

This clone has a single count. In DNA form, the CDR3 reads TGTGCCAGCAGTTTTGGGCAGGGAATGCGTACGCAGTATTTT. Its translation is CASSFGQGMRTQYF. The J gene is TRBJ2-3, the V gene TRBV28; weak D call: TRBD1 (5 bases). The CDR3 spans 14 residues. The germline CDR1 and CDR2 sequences are MDHEN and SYDVKM. Trimming stripped 3 bases from V and 8 bases from J, with 15 bases between.

The chain combines TRBV14 with TRBJ1-1; possible D gene TRBD1, 5 bases. The CDR3 consists of 14 residues. Germline CDR1 and CDR2: SGHDN and FVKESK. V dropped 2 bases and J dropped 11 bases, with 18 bases sitting between them. CDR3 residues: CASSQRATGRAAFF. CDR3 sequence (DNA): TGTGCCAGCAGCCAAAGAGCGACGGGGCGGGCGGCTTTCTTT.

J is TRBJ2-5 and V is TRBV4-2, with 8 bases lining up with TRBD2. The CDR3 is made up of 15 amino acids. Looked up from germline, CDR1 is LGHNA and CDR2 is YNFKEQ. The V segment lost 6 bases and the J segment 4 bases; nucleotides outside the gene matches: 10. CDR3 region: CASSPGGGEGETQYF. CDR3 DNA: TGTGCCAGCAGTCCCGGGGGGGGAGAGGGAGAGACCCAGTACTTC.

The rearrangement links TRBV19 to TRBJ1-2; a weak D match, TRBD1 (6 bases). V was cut by 5 bases and J by 1 base, with 11 bases left in between. Germline V gene lookup returns CDR1 LNHDA and CDR2 SQIVND (reference sequence). The CDR3 consists of 14 residues. The CDR3 region is CASSVDSFNYGYTF. CDR3 bases: TGTGCCAGTAGTGTGGACAGTTTTAACTATGGCTACACCTTC.

The chain links TRBV11-3 to TRBJ1-1; 8 bases are a match to TRBD1. After removal of 1 base from V and 5 bases from J, the junction contained 3 bases not matched to a gene. The germline V gene encodes CDR1 SGHNT and CDR2 YENEEA. This CDR3 has 14 amino acids. CDR3 DNA: TGTGCCAGCAGCTTAGGGGGACAGGCGACTGAAGCTTTCTTT. It codes for CASSLGGQATEAFF.

The chain has TRBV9 and TRBJ1-4, with a weak D call TRBD1 (6 bases). This CDR3 has 15 residues. Germline V lookup: CDR1 SGDLS, CDR2 YYNGEE. The V end lost 2 bases, the J end lost 8 bases, and 16 bases lay between the germline ends. CDR3 DNA: TGTGCCAGCAGCGTCACAGGGTCGCCGAGGGAAAAACTGTTTTTT. Translation gives CASSVTGSPREKLFF. Full variable domain (rest looked up from reference TRBV9 and TRBJ1-4): DSGVTQTPKHLITATGQRVTLRCSPRSGDLSVYWYQQSLDQGLQFLIQYYNGEERAKGNILERFSAQQFPDLHSELNLSSLELGDSALYFCASSVTGSPREKLFFGSGTQLSVL.

The genes are TRBV4-1 and TRBJ1-5; no clear D gene. V lost 0 bases to trimming and J lost 5 bases, with 11 bases between them. The CDR3 spans 15 residues. Germline V gene sequence: CDR1 MGHRA, CDR2 YSYEKL. The CDR3 loop reads CASSQDTADYQPQHF. CDR3 nucleotides: TGCGCCAGCAGCCAAGATACGGCTGATTATCAGCCCCAGCATTTT.